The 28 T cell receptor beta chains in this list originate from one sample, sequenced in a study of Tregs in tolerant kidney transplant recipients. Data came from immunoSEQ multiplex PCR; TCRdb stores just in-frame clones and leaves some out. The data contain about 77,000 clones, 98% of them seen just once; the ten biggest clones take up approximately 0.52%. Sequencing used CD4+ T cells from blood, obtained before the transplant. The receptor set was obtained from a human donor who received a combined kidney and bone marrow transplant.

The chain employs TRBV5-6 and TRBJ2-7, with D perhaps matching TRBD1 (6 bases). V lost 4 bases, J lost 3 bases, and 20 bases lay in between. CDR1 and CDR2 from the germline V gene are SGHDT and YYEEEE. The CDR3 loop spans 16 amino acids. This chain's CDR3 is CASSNRNRAKVYEQYF. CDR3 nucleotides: TGTGCCAGCAGCAACCGAAACAGGGCCAAAGTCTACGAGCAGTACTTC.

CDR3 loop: CASSPTGGGSPLHF. CDR3 sequence (DNA): TGTGCCAGCAGCCCGACAGGGGGCGGCTCACCCCTCCACTTT. The rearrangement joins TRBV5-4 to TRBJ1-6; 10 bases match TRBD1. Germline values: CDR1 SGHNT, CDR2 YYREEE (reference sequence). This CDR3 comprises 14 residues. J gave up 10 bases and V 4 bases, and 5 bases lay outside the gene matches.

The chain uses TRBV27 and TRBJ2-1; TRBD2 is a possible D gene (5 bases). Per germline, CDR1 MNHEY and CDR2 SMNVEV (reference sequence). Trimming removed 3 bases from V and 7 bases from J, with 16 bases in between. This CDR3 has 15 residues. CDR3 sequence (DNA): TGTGCCAGCAGTTTGTCCCAGGAGGTGTGGAATGAGCAGTTCTTC. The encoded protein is CASSLSQEVWNEQFF.

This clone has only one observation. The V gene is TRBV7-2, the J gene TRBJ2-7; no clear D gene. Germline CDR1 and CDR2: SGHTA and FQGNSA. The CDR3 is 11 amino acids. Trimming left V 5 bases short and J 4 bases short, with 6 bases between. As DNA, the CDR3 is TGTGCCAGCAGCCTTTATTACGAGCAGTACTTC. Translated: CASSLYYEQYF. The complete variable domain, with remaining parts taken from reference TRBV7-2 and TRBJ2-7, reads GAGVSQSPSNKVTEKGKDVELRCDPISGHTALYWYRQSLGQGLEFLIYFQGNSAPDKSGLPSDRFSAERTGGSVSTLTIQRTQQEDSAVYLCASSLYYEQYFGPGTRLTVT.

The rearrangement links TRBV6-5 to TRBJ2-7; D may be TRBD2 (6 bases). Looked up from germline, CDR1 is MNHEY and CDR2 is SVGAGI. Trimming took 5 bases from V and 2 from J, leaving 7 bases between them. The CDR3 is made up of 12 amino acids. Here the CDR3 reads CASSGGTYEQYF. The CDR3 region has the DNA TGTGCCAGCAGTGGGGGGACCTACGAGCAGTACTTC.

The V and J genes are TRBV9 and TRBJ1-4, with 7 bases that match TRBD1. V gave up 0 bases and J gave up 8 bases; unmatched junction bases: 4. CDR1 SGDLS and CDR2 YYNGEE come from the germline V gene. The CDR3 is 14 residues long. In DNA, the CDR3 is TGTGCCAGCAGCGTAGCAGGGGGATGGGAAAAACTGTTTTTT. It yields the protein CASSVAGGWEKLFF.

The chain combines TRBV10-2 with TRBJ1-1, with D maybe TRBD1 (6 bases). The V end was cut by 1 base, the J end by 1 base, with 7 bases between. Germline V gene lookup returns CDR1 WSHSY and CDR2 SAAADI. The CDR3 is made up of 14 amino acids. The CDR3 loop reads CASSEWTANTEAFF. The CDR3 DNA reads TGCGCCAGCAGTGAGTGGACAGCGAACACTGAAGCTTTCTTT.

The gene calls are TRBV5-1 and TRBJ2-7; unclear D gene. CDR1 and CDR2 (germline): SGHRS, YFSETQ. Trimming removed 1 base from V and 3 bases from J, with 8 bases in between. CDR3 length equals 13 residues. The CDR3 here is CASSLLRNYEQYF. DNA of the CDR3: TGCGCCAGCAGCTTGTTGCGGAACTACGAGCAGTACTTC.

CDR3 sequence (DNA): TGTGCCAGCAGTTTATCAGGGACAGGGCTCTACGAGCAGTACTTC. This translates into CASSLSGTGLYEQYF. This chain links TRBV27 with TRBJ2-7, with TRBD1 matching 9 bases. V shed 0 bases, J shed 3 bases, and the junction held 3 bases outside the gene matches. Germline CDR1 is MNHEY and CDR2 is SMNVEV (reference sequence). The CDR3 extends over 15 amino acids.

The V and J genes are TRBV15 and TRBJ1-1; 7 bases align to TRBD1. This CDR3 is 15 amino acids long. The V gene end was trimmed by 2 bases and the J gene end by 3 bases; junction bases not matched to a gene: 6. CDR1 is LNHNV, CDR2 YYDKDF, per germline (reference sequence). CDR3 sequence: CATSRSQGLYTEAFF. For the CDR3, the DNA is TGTGCCACCAGCAGATCACAGGGGTTATACACTGAAGCTTTCTTT.

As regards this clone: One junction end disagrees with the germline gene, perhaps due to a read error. CDR3 residues: CAISGGTGLNTEAFF. The CDR3 DNA is TGTGCCATCAGTGGAGGGACAGGGCTGAATACTGAAGCTTTCTTT. The chain is built from TRBV10-3 and TRBJ1-1, with 9 bases matching TRBD1. This CDR3 contains 15 residues. In germline, CDR1 is ENHRY, CDR2 SYGVKD.

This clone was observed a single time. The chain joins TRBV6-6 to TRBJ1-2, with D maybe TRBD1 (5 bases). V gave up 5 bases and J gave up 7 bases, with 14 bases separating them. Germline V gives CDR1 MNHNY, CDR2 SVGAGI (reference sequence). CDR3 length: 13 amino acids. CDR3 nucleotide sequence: TGTGCCAGCAGTCCCTCAGGGCAGTTTGGCTACACCTTC. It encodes CASSPSGQFGYTF.

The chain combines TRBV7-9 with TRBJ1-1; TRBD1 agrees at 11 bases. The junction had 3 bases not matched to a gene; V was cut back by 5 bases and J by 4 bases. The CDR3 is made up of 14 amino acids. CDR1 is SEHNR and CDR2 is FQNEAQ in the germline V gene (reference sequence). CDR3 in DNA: TGTGCCAGCAGCCGGGGACAGGGGGTCACTGAAGCTTTCTTT. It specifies CASSRGQGVTEAFF. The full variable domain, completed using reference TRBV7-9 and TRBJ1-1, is DTGVSQNPRHKITKRGQNVTFRCDPISEHNRLYWYRQTLGQGPEFLTYFQNEAQLEKSRLLSDRFSAERPKGSFSTLEIQRTEQGDSAMYLCASSRGQGVTEAFFGQGTRLTVV.

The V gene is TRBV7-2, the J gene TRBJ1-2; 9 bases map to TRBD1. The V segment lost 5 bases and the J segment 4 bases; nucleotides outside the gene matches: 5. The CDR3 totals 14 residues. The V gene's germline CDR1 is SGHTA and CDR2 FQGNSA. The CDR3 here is CASSHRGLIYGYTF. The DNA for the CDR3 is TGTGCCAGCAGCCACAGGGGGCTTATCTATGGCTACACCTTC.

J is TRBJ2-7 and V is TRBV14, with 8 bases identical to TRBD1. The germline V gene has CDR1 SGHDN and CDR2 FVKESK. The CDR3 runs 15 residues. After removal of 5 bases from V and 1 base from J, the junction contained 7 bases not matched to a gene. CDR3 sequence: CASSGLGTGSYEQYF. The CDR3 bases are TGTGCCAGCAGCGGGTTAGGGACAGGATCCTACGAGCAGTACTTC.

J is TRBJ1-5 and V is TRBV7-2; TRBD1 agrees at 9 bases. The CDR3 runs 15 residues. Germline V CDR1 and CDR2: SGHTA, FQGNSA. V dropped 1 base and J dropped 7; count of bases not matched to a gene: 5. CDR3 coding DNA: TGTGCCAGCAGCTTAGTTGGGGACAGGGCCCAGCCCCAGCATTTT. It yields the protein CASSLVGDRAQPQHF. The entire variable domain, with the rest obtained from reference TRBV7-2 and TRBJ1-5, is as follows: GAGVSQSPSNKVTEKGKDVELRCDPISGHTALYWYRQSLGQGLEFLIYFQGNSAPDKSGLPSDRFSAERTGGSVSTLTIQRTQQEDSAVYLCASSLVGDRAQPQHFGDGTRLSIL.

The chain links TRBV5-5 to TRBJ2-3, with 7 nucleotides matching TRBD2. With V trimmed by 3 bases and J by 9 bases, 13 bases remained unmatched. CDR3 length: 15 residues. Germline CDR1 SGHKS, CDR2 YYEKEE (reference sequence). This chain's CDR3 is CASSSLGGRRETQYF. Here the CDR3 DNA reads TGTGCCAGCAGCTCATTGGGCGGGAGAAGGGAGACGCAGTATTTT.

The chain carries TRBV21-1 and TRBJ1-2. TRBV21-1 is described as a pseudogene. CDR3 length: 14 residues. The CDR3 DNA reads TGTGCCAGCAGCAAAGTCCCGGTCCGCTATGGCTACACCTTC. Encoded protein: CASSKVPVRYGYTF.

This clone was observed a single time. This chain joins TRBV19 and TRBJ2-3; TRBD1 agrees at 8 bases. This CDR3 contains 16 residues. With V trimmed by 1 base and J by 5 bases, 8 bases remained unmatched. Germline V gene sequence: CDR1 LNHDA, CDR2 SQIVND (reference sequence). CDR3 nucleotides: TGTGCCAGTAGTATAGGAGGCAGGGGGCTAGGAGATACGCAGTATTTT. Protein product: CASSIGGRGLGDTQYF. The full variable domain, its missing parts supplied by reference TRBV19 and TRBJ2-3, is DGGITQSPKYLFRKEGQNVTLSCEQNLNHDAMYWYRQDPGQGLRLIYYSQIVNDFQKGDIAEGYSVSREKKESFPLTVTSAQKNPTAFYLCASSIGGRGLGDTQYFGPGTRLTVL.

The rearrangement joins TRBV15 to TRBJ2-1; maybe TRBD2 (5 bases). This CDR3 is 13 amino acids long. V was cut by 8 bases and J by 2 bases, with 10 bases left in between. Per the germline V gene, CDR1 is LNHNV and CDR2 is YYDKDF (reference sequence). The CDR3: CATGGLAYNEQFF. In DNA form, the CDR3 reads TGTGCCACCGGCGGGCTAGCCTACAATGAGCAGTTCTTC.

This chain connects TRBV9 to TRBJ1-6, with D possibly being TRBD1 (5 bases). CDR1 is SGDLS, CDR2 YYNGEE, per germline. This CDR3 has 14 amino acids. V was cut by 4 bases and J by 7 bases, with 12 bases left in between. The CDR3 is CASSKQGGNSPLHF. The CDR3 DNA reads TGTGCCAGCAGCAAGCAGGGTGGAAATTCACCCCTCCACTTT.

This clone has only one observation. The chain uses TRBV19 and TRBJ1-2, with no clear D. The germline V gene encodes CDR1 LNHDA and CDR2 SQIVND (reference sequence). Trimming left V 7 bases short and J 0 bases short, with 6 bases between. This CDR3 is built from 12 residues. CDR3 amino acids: CASTVPNYGYTF. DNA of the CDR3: TGTGCCAGTACCGTCCCTAACTATGGCTACACCTTC.

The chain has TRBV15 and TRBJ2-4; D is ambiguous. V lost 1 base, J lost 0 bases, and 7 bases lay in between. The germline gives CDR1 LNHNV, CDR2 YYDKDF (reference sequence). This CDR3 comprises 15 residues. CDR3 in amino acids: CATSRATVAKNIQYF. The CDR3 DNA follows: TGTGCCACCAGCAGAGCTACGGTAGCCAAAAACATTCAGTACTTC. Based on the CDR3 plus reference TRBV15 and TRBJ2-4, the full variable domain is DAMVIQNPRYQVTQFGKPVTLSCSQTLNHNVMYWYQQKSSQAPKLLFHYYDKDFNNEADTPDNFQSRRPNTSFCFLDIRSPGLGDTAMYLCATSRATVAKNIQYFGAGTRLSVL.

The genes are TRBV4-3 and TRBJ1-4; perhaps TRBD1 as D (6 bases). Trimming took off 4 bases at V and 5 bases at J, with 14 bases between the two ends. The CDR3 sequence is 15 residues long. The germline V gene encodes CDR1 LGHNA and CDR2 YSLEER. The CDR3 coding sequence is TGCGCCAGCAGCCGCGCAGGGGCGTTCAATGAAAAACTGTTTTTT. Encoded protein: CASSRAGAFNEKLFF.

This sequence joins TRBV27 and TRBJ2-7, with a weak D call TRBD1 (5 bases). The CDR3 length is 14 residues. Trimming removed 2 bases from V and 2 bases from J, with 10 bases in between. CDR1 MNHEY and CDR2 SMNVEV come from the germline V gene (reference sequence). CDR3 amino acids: CASSLGPGTYEQYF. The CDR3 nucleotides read TGTGCCAGCAGTTTAGGCCCAGGGACCTACGAGCAGTACTTC.

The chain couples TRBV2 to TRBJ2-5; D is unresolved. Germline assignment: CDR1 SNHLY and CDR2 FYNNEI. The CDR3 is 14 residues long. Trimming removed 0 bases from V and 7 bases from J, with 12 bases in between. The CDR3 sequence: CASSEAVALGTQYF. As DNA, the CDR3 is TGTGCCAGCAGTGAAGCGGTGGCCCTAGGGACCCAGTACTTC.

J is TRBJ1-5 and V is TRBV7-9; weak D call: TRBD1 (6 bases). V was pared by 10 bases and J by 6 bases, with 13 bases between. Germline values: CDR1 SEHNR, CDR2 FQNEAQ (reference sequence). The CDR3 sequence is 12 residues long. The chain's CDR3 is CATRRDTQPQHF. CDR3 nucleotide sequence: TGTGCCACACGAAGGGACACTCAGCCCCAGCATTTT.

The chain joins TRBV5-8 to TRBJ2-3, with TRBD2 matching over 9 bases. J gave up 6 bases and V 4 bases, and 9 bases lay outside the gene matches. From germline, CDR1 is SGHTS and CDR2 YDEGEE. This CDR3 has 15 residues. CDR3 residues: CASSPGVAGVDTQYF. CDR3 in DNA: TGTGCCAGCAGCCCCGGGGTAGCGGGAGTGGATACGCAGTATTTT.